The 19 T cell receptor beta chains below were found in one sample sequenced in a study of neurological immune-mediated disorders. Stated time point: longitudinal time-point 2. MiXCR was run by TCRdb on the 5' RACE reads, yielding one entry per CDR3 protein. The table shows about 80,000 distinct CDR3 sequences, with 4.5% to 7.5% occurring only once. The sequencing sample was made of PBMCs. The origin of the receptors is a woman aged 55-70 years with multiple sclerosis.

This clonotype has a count of ten or more. The chain links TRBV24-1 to TRBJ1-2; D may be TRBD1 (5 bases). Trimming removed 4 bases from V and 2 bases from J, with 13 bases in between. The CDR3 has 15 amino acids. Per germline, CDR1 KGHDR and CDR2 SFDVKD. This CDR3 is CATSDYRDGNYGYTF. CDR3 bases: TGTGCCACCAGTGACTACCGGGACGGGAACTATGGCTACACCTTC.

The chain couples TRBV9 to TRBJ2-2; D is undetermined. There are 13 residues in the CDR3. CDR1 is SGDLS and CDR2 is YYNGEE in the germline V gene. Trimming removed 0 bases from V and 6 bases from J, with 6 bases in between. This CDR3 is CASSVGVAGELFF. In DNA form, the CDR3 reads TGTGCCAGCAGCGTAGGAGTGGCCGGGGAGCTGTTTTTT.

This clonotype was seen many times. The chain couples TRBV20-1 to TRBJ2-1; 10 bases are shared with TRBD2. V was pared by 3 bases and J by 0 bases, with 11 bases of the junction left unmatched. Germline V gene sequence: CDR1 DFQATT, CDR2 SNEGSKA (reference sequence). The CDR3 runs to 18 residues. The DNA for the CDR3 is TGCAGTGCTAGGTTGTTAGCGGGGGGACTCAGCTCCTACAATGAGCAGTTCTTC. Translation gives CSARLLAGGLSSYNEQFF.

This clonotype was recorded a few times. The V and J genes are TRBV11-2 and TRBJ2-7, with a possible D match to TRBD2 (5 bases). Trimming left V 2 bases short and J 2 bases short, with 10 bases between. Germline lookup yields CDR1 SGHAT and CDR2 FQNNGV. This CDR3 region has 14 residues. CDR3 amino acids: CASSLSRAPYEQYF. CDR3 nucleotides: TGTGCCAGCAGCTTATCGCGGGCGCCCTACGAGCAGTACTTC.

This clonotype was recorded many times. V and J are TRBV6-5 and TRBJ2-7; D assignment may be TRBD1 or TRBD2 (5 bases each). This CDR3 contains 12 residues. Looked up from germline, CDR1 is MNHEY and CDR2 is SVGAGI. The V and J ends lost 8 bases and 7 bases respectively, with 15 bases between them. The CDR3 coding sequence is TGTGCCAGCGGGGGAAACAGCCGGGAGCAGTACTTC. As protein: CASGGNSREQYF.

This clonotype was observed at least ten times. The junction does not match germline at one end; this may be a read error. The chain's CDR3 is CASSLAIQETQYF. CDR3 nucleotide sequence: TGTGCCAGCAGCCTAGCGATCCAAGAGACCCAGTACTTC. J is TRBJ2-5 and V is TRBV7-2; TRBD2 is a possible D gene (6 bases). Germline CDR1 reads SGHTA; CDR2 reads FQGNSA. The CDR3 contains 13 residues.

The chain has TRBV20-1 and TRBJ2-3; 12 positions agree with TRBD2. The CDR3 sequence is 14 residues long. The germline V gene encodes CDR1 DFQATT and CDR2 SNEGSKA (reference sequence). V lost 6 bases, J lost 4 bases, and 5 bases stayed unmatched. The CDR3 DNA follows: TGCAGTGCCCTAGCGGGGGGGCCTTCAGATACGCAGTATTTT. It specifies CSALAGGPSDTQYF.

By share of the sample, this clonotype is medium-sized. This rearrangement joins TRBV5-1 to TRBJ2-1; possible D gene TRBD1, 6 bases. V was cut by 4 bases and J by 7 bases, with 9 bases left in between. CDR1 is SGHRS and CDR2 is YFSETQ in the germline V gene. The CDR3 runs 12 residues. This chain's CDR3 is CASSIRGNEQFF. CDR3 DNA: TGCGCCAGCAGCATCAGGGGAAATGAGCAGTTCTTC. The variable domain in full, completed from reference TRBV5-1 and TRBJ2-1, reads KAGVTQTPRYLIKTRGQQVTLSCSPISGHRSVSWYQQTPGQGLQFLFEYFSETQRNKGNFPGRFSGRQFSNSRSEMNVSTLELGDSALYLCASSIRGNEQFFGPGTRLTVL.

A remark on this clonotype: A read error may explain this, as a much larger clone is one base away. J is TRBJ2-7 and V is TRBV2; 7 nucleotides line up with TRBD1. The CDR3 totals 13 residues. Unmatched junction bases numbered 12, after V lost 9 bases and J lost 7 bases. Germline-derived CDR1 and CDR2 are SNHLY and FYNNEI. This CDR3 is CARRGTTGKEQYF. DNA of the CDR3: TGTGCCAGAAGAGGGACGACAGGGAAGGAGCAGTACTTC.

In this sample, this clonotype turned up many times. One end of the junction is discordant with germline, which a read error may explain. V gene TRBV5-1 combines with J gene TRBJ1-2, with 10 positions matching TRBD1. The CDR3 spans 14 residues. The germline V gene encodes CDR1 SGHRS and CDR2 YFSETQ. CDR3 in DNA: TGCGCCAGCACCTTGGGACAGGGGATCTATGGCTACACCTTC. As protein: CASTLGQGIYGYTF.

This clonotype has at least ten counts. The chain couples TRBV25-1 to TRBJ2-3; 7 nucleotides line up with TRBD1. CDR1 is MGHDK and CDR2 is SYGVNS in the germline V gene. Trimming removed 8 bases from V and 1 base from J; junction bases left unmatched: 6. The CDR3 extends over 14 amino acids. The DNA of the CDR3 is TGTGCCAGCGAGTACACAGGGGGCACAGATACGCAGTATTTT. Translated, it gives CASEYTGGTDTQYF.

This clonotype was seen only a few times. V gene TRBV6-1 combines with J gene TRBJ2-5; D gene unclear. The germline gives CDR1 MNHNS, CDR2 SASEGT. The CDR3 sequence is 12 residues long. Trimming removed 3 bases at V and 7 bases at J, with 9 bases between. The DNA of the CDR3 is TGTGCCAGCAGTGAGAGCACGAGGACCCAGTACTTC. It is translated as CASSESTRTQYF.

This clonotype was observed at least ten times. The V and J genes are TRBV12-3 or TRBV12-4 and TRBJ2-6; maybe TRBD1 (5 bases). The V gene lost 7 bases and the J gene lost 2 bases, with 12 bases spanning the gap. The CDR3 has 15 residues. CDR3 amino acids: CASTPARAGANVLTF. CDR3 coding DNA: TGTGCCAGCACCCCGGCCAGGGCTGGGGCCAACGTCCTGACTTTC.

This clonotype occurred many times. The chain couples TRBV30 to TRBJ2-3, with unresolved D. Between the trimmed V and J ends, which lost 2 bases and 4 bases, there was a span of 13 bases. This CDR3 has 14 amino acids. Per germline, CDR1 GTSNPN and CDR2 SVGIG (reference sequence). The CDR3, as DNA: TGTGCCTGGAGTTCCCCAAAGCCCCCAGATACGCAGTATTTT. Residues: CAWSSPKPPDTQYF. Full variable domain (remainder filled in from reference TRBV30 and TRBJ2-3): SQTIHQWPATLVQPVGSPLSLECTVEGTSNPNLYWYRQAAGRGLQLLFYSVGIGQISSEVPQNLSASRPQDRQFILSSKKLLLSDSGFYLCAWSSPKPPDTQYFGPGTRLTVL.

This clonotype was counted at least ten times. The V gene is TRBV11-2, the J gene TRBJ1-2; D not resolved. V lost 6 bases, J lost 4 bases, and 9 bases lay in between. The germline V gene encodes CDR1 SGHAT and CDR2 FQNNGV. The CDR3 is made up of 12 amino acids. CDR3 residues: CASSRRSYGYTF. The CDR3 DNA is TGTGCCAGCAGTAGACGGTCCTATGGCTACACCTTC.

This clonotype was seen a few times. This chain connects TRBV18 to TRBJ2-1, with 7 positions matching TRBD1. The V gene's germline CDR1 is KGHSH and CDR2 LQKENI. The V gene end was trimmed by 6 bases and the J gene end by 3 bases; junction bases not matched to a gene: 5. CDR3 size: 14 residues. Here the CDR3 reads CASSPGTDYNEQFF. CDR3 DNA: TGTGCCAGCTCTCCCGGGACAGACTACAATGAGCAGTTCTTC.

This clonotype has a count of ten or more. The rearrangement joins TRBV20-1 to TRBJ2-5; 11 positions match TRBD2. This CDR3 has 18 amino acids. The germline V gene encodes CDR1 DFQATT and CDR2 SNEGSKA (reference sequence). Germline trimming cut 6 bases from V and 5 bases from J; bases unmatched to any gene: 20. The CDR3 DNA reads as TGCAGTGCACCCCCGACTAGCGGGGCCCTAAAGGGCGGGGAGACCCAGTACTTC. It specifies CSAPPTSGALKGGETQYF.

In its sample, this clonotype was seen many times. The chain has TRBV5-1 and TRBJ1-1; tentative D call: TRBD1 (5 bases). The CDR3 spans 14 residues. V gave up 0 bases and J gave up 1 base, with 7 bases separating them. The germline V gene has CDR1 SGHRS and CDR2 YFSETQ. CDR3 sequence reads: CASSLAGQNTEAFF. The CDR3 nucleotides are TGCGCCAGCAGCTTGGCAGGGCAGAACACTGAAGCTTTCTTT.

The chain combines TRBV6-1 with TRBJ2-1, with D possibly being TRBD1 or TRBD2 (6 bases each). The CDR3 consists of 14 residues. CDR1 is MNHNS, CDR2 SASEGT, per germline. The germline V and J ends were trimmed by 5 bases and 10 bases, with 18 bases remaining between them. CDR3 protein: CASSKSWGAWEQFF. The CDR3 DNA reads TGTGCCAGCAGTAAAAGCTGGGGGGCATGGGAGCAGTTCTTC.